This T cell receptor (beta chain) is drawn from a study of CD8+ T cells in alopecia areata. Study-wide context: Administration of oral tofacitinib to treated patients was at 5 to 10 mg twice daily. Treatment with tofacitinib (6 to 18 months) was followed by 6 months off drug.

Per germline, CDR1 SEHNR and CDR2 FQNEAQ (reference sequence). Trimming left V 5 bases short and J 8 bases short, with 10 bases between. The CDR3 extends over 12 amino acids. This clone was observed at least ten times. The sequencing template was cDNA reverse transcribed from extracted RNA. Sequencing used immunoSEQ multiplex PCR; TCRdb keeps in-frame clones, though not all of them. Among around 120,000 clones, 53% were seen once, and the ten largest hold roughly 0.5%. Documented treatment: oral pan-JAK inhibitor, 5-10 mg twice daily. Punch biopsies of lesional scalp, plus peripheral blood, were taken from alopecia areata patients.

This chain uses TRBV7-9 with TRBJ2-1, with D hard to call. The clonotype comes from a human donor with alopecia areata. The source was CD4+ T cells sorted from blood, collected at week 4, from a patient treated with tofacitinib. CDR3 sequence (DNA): TGTGCCAGCAGCCCCAGTGGGGATGAGCAGTTCTTC. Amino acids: CASSPSGDEQFF.